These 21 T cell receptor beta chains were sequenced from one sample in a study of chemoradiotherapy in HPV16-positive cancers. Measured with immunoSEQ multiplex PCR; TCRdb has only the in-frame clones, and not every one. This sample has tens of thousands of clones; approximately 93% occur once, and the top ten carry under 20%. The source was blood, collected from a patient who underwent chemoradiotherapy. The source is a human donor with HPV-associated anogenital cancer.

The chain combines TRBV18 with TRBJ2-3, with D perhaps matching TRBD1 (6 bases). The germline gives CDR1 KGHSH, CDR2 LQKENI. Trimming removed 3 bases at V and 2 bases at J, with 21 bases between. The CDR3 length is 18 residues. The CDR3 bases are TGTGCCAGCTCACCCACTCCGGAGACAGGAACCTCCACAGATACGCAGTATTTT. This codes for CASSPTPETGTSTDTQYF. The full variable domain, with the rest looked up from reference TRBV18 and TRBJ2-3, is NAGVMQNPRHLVRRRGQEARLRCSPMKGHSHVYWYRQLPEEGLKFMVYLQKENIIDESGMPKERFSAEFPKEGPSILRIQQVVRGDSAAYFCASSPTPETGTSTDTQYFGPGTRLTVL.

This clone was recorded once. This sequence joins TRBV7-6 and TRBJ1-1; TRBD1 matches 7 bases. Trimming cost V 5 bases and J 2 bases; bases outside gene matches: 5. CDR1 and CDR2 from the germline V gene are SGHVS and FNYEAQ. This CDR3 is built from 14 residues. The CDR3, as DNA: TGTGCCAGCAGCGCGGGACAGACTAACACTGAAGCTTTCTTT. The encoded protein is CASSAGQTNTEAFF. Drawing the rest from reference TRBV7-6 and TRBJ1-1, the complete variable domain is GAGVSQSPRYKVTKRGQDVALRCDPISGHVSLYWYRQALGQGPEFLTYFNYEAQQDKSGLPNDRFSAERPEGSISTLTIQRTEQRDSAMYRCASSAGQTNTEAFFGQGTRLTVV.

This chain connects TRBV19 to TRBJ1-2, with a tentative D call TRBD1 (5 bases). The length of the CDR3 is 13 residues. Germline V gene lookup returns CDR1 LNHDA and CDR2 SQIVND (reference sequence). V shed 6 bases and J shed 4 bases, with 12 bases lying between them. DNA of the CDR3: TGTGCCAGTAGAGATCAGGGATTCTATGGCTACACCTTC. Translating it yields CASRDQGFYGYTF.

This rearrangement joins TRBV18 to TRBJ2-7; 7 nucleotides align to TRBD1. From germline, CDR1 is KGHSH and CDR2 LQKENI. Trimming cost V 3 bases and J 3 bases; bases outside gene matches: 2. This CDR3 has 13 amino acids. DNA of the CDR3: TGTGCCAGCTCACCTGACAGGGACTACGAGCAGTACTTC. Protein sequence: CASSPDRDYEQYF.

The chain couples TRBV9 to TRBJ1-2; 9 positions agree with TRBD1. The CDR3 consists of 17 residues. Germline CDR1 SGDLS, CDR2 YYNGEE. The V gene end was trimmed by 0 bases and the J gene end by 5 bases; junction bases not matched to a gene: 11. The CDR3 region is CASSVGVSDRGSYGYTF. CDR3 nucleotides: TGTGCCAGCAGCGTAGGGGTATCGGACAGGGGTAGTTATGGCTACACCTTC.

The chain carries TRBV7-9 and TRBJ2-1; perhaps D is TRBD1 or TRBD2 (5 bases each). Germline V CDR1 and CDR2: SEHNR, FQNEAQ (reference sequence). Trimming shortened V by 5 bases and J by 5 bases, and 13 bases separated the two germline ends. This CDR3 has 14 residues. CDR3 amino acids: CASSVEGSHNEQFF. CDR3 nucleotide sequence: TGTGCCAGCAGCGTAGAGGGGTCCCACAATGAGCAGTTCTTC. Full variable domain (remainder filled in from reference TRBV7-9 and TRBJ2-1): DTGVSQNPRHKITKRGQNVTFRCDPISEHNRLYWYRQTLGQGPEFLTYFQNEAQLEKSRLLSDRFSAERPKGSFSTLEIQRTEQGDSAMYLCASSVEGSHNEQFFGPGTRLTVL.

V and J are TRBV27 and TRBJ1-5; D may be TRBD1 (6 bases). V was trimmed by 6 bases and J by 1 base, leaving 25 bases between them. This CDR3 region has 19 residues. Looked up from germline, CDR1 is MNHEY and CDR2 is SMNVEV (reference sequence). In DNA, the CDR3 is TGTGCCAGCAGAGTTTATCCGTTACAGGGAGCTTGGAGCAATCAGCCCCAGCATTTT. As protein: CASRVYPLQGAWSNQPQHF.

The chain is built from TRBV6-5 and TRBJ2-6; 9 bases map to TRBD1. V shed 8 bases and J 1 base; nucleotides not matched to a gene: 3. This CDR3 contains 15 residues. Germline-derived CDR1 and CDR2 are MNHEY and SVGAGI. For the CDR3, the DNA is TGTGCCAGCTGGGACAGGGTTTCTGGGGCCAACGTCCTGACTTTC. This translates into CASWDRVSGANVLTF.

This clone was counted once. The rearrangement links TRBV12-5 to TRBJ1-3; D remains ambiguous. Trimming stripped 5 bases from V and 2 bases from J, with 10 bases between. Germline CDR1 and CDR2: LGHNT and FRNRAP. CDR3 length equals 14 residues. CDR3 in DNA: TGTGCTAGTGGTAAACGACAAGCTGGAAACACCATATATTTT. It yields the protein CASGKRQAGNTIYF.

The CDR3 DNA reads TGTGCCAGCAGCCAAGATTGGAGTTCCACCTACGAGCAGTACTTC. This gives the protein CASSQDWSSTYEQYF. The J gene is TRBJ2-7, the V gene TRBV4-2; D is uncertain. Trimming removed 0 bases from V and 2 bases from J, with 11 bases in between. CDR3 length equals 15 residues. Germline values: CDR1 LGHNA, CDR2 YNFKEQ.

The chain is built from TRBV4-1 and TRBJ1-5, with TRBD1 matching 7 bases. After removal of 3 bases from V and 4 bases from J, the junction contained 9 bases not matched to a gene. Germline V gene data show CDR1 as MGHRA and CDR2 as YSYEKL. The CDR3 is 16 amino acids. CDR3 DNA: TGCGCCAGCAGCCACCCCGGGACAGCGGAAAATCAGCCCCAGCATTTT. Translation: CASSHPGTAENQPQHF.

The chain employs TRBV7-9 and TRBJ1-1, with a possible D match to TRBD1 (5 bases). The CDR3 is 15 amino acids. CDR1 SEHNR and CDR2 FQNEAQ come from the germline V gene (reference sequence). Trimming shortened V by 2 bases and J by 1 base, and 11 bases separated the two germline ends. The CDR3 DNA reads TGTGCCAGCAGCTTATGGGGACGGACGAACACTGAAGCTTTCTTT. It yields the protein CASSLWGRTNTEAFF. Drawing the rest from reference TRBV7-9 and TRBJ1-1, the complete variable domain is DTGVSQNPRHKITKRGQNVTFRCDPISEHNRLYWYRQTLGQGPEFLTYFQNEAQLEKSRLLSDRFSAERPKGSFSTLEIQRTEQGDSAMYLCASSLWGRTNTEAFFGQGTRLTVV.

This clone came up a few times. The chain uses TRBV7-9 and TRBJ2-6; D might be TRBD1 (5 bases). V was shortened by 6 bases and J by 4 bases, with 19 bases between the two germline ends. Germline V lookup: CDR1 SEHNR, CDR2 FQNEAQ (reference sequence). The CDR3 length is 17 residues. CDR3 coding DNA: TGTGCCAGCAGTATAACTTCAGGGAATCCGGGGGCCAACGTCCTGACTTTC. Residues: CASSITSGNPGANVLTF.

CDR3: CASSPGTVGDQETQYF. The CDR3 DNA sequence: TGCGCCAGCAGCCCTGGGACAGTGGGGGACCAAGAGACCCAGTACTTC. This chain joins TRBV4-3 and TRBJ2-5, with 7 bases identical to TRBD1. Germline V gene lookup returns CDR1 LGHNA and CDR2 YSLEER. V was pared by 4 bases and J by 0 bases, with 8 bases of the junction left unmatched. This CDR3 spans 16 amino acids.

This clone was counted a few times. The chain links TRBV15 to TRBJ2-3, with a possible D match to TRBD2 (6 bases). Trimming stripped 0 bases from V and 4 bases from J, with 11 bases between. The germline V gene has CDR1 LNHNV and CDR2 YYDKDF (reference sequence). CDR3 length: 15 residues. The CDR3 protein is CATSREAGSADTQYF. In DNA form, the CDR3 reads TGTGCCACCAGCAGAGAGGCGGGAAGCGCAGATACGCAGTATTTT.

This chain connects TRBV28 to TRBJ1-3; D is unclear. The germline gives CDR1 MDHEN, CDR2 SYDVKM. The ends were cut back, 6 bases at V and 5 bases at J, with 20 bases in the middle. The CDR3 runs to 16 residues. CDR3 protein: CASSPIGPQSRNTIYF. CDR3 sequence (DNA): TGTGCCAGCAGCCCGATCGGACCCCAGAGCAGAAACACCATATATTTT.

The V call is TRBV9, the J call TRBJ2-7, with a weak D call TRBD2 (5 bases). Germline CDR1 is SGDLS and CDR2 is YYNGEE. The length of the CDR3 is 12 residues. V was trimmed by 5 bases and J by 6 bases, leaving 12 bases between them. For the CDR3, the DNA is TGTGCCAGCAGTATAGACGGGATCGAGCAGTACTTC. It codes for CASSIDGIEQYF.

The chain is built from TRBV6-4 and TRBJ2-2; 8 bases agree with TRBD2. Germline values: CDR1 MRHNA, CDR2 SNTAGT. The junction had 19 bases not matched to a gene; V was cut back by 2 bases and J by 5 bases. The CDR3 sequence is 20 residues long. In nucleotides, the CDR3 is TGTGCCAGCAGTGACCACGGACAAACTGGAACTAGCGGTCGGACCGGGGAGCTGTTTTTT. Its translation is CASSDHGQTGTSGRTGELFF.

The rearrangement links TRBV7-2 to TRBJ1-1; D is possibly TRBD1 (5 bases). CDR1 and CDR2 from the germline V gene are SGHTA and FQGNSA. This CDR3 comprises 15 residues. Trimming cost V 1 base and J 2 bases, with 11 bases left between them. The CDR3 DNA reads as TGTGCCAGCAGCTTAGACCGGGGGAGAAACACTGAAGCTTTCTTT. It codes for CASSLDRGRNTEAFF.

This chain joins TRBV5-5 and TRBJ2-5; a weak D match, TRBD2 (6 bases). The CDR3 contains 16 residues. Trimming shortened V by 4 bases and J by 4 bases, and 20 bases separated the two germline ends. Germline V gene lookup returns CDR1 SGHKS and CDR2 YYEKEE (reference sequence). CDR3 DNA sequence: TGTGCCAGCAGCCTGGACCCGCAAGGGAGGCGAGAGACCCAGTACTTC. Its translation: CASSLDPQGRRETQYF. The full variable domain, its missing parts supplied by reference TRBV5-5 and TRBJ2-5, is DAGVTQSPTHLIKTRGQQVTLRCSPISGHKSVSWYQQVLGQGPQFIFQYYEKEERGRGNFPDRFSARQFPNYSSELNVNALLLGDSALYLCASSLDPQGRRETQYFGPGTRLLVL.

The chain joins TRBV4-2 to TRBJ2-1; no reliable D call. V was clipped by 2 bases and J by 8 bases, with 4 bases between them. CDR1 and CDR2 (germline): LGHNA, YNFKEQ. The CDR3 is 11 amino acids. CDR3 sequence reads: CASSQMHEQFF. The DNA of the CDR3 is TGTGCCAGCAGCCAAATGCATGAGCAGTTCTTC.